This paragraph reports one TCR beta chain. How the authors handled the data: Amplification of reference gene primers provided the estimated nucleated cell counts. Data came from immunoSEQ multiplex PCR; TCRdb stores just in-frame clones and leaves some out. Clonal size and the V and J genes are those of that table, whereas D and trimming came from the DNA. The sample carries about 140,000 clones, almost 85% recorded once. Cohorts were assigned according to the clinical history that participants reported. Unmatched junction bases numbered 6, after V lost 0 bases and J lost 4 bases. The CDR3 has 16 amino acids. Looked up from germline, CDR1 is MGHRA and CDR2 is YSYEKL. The sample comes from a study of blood T cell repertoires in COVID-19. About the research overall: Samples taken during acute and convalescent COVID-19 were collected in the United States, Italy and Spain.

This TCR came from a man aged 40-55 years with acute COVID-19. The chain joins TRBV4-1 to TRBJ2-1; TRBD2 agrees at 7 bases. Sequenced input: PBMCs or T cells enriched from blood (not recorded which). The CDR3, as DNA: TGCGCCAGCAGCCAAGAGGGCGGGAGAGAGTACAATGAGCAGTTCTTC. Translation: CASSQEGGREYNEQFF.